The rows below give T cell receptor beta chains drawn from one sample of a study of vaccination effects on CD4 cells after COVID-19. Their cognate antigens are unknown. Libraries were prepared by immunoSEQ multiplex PCR; TCRdb keeps only in-frame clonotypes and omits some of them. Here the sample spans 70,000 to 95,000 clones, around 77% being singletons. The specimen comprised CD4+ T cells from PBMCs cultured with HCoV-OC43 spike peptides, sampled after COVID-19 vaccination. The receptor source for this set is a human donor who received a COVID-19 vaccine. Both conserved end residues are part of each CDR3. Each record gives: clone size, J gene, D gene, V gene, CDR3 DNA, CDR3 protein. The D gene is left open where the match is weak. A row's size may be missing; if present it is once, few, many or a size class.

. | TRBJ1-1 | TRBD1 | TRBV18 | TGTGCCAGCTCACGGACATCCGGGACAGCTAAGAACACTGAAGCTTTCTTT | CASSRTSGTAKNTEAFF
once | TRBJ2-1 | TRBD1 | TRBV7-2 | TGTGCCAGCAGCTTAGCTGGACAGGGCTACAATGAGCAGTTCTTC | CASSLAGQGYNEQFF
. | TRBJ2-6 | . | TRBV18 | TGTGCCAGCTCACCTCTCGGGGTCTCCTCCGGCGGGTCTGGGGCCAACGTCCTGACTTTC | CASSPLGVSSGGSGANVLTF
. | TRBJ1-2 | TRBD1 | TRBV3-1/TRBV3-2 | TGTGCCAGCAGCCAGAGGGGGACAGGGGCTAACTATGGCTACACCTTC | CASSQRGTGANYGYTF
. | TRBJ1-1 | TRBD1 | TRBV19 | TGTGCCAGCCGACAGGGAGGGTGGTTGAACACTGAAGCTTTCTTT | CASRQGGWLNTEAFF
. | TRBJ1-2 | TRBD1 | TRBV12-5 | TGTGCTAGTGGTTTGGGGGGGACAGAATCCTATGGCTACACCTTC | CASGLGGTESYGYTF
. | TRBJ2-2 | . | TRBV5-1 | TGCGCCAGCAGCCCCCCTAGCGTGGAGCTGTTTTTT | CASSPPSVELFF
. | TRBJ1-2 | . | TRBV6-1 | TGTGCCAGCAGTGAAGAACGTGTCGGACACATGTTTCCGGGCTACACCTTC | CASSEERVGHMFPGYTF
. | TRBJ2-3 | . | TRBV21-1 | TGTGCCAGCAGCACCGGCCTGGGAGCAGATACGCAGTATTTT | CASSTGLGADTQYF
. | TRBJ2-4 | . | TRBV7-3 | TGTGCCAGCAGCTTAACTAGCGGAGCCAAAAACATTCAGTACTTC | CASSLTSGAKNIQYF
. | TRBJ1-2 | . | TRBV19 | TGTGCCAGTACCCCGACAGGAAGAGGGTATGGCTACACCTTC | CASTPTGRGYGYTF
. | TRBJ1-2 | TRBD1 | TRBV24-1 | TGTGCCACCAGCCTGACAGGGGACTATGGCTACACCTTC | CATSLTGDYGYTF
. | TRBJ1-3 | . | TRBV4-1 | TGCGCCAGCAGCCAACGCGGGGCTGGAAACACCATATATTTT | CASSQRGAGNTIYF
. | TRBJ2-3 | TRBD2 | TRBV5-1 | TGCGCCACCAGTAGGGAGGGTAGCACAGATACGCAGTATTTT | CATSREGSTDTQYF
. | TRBJ2-2 | TRBD2 | TRBV6-4 | TGTGCCAGCAGCGCGAGCGGGGGCGTCACCGGGGAGCTGTTTTTT | CASSASGGVTGELFF
. | TRBJ1-2 | TRBD1 | TRBV6-5 | TGTGCCAGCAGGTCGAGGACAGGGAGCTATGGCTACACCTTC | CASRSRTGSYGYTF
. | TRBJ2-5 | TRBD2 | TRBV6-1 | TGTGCCAGCAGTGAAAAGCGGGGGGCAGGGGGGACCCAGTACTTC | CASSEKRGAGGTQYF
. | TRBJ1-4 | . | TRBV9 | TGTGCCAGCAGCGTTAACAGTTTCGATGAAAAACTGTTTTTT | CASSVNSFDEKLFF
. | TRBJ1-4 | . | TRBV30 | TGTGCCTGGGACAGGCCAGGTGAAAAACTGTTTTTT | CAWDRPGEKLFF
few | TRBJ1-5 | TRBD1 | TRBV7-8 | TGTGCCAGCAGCCATCCCTCAGGGGGCGGTCAGCCCCAGCATTTT | CASSHPSGGGQPQHF
. | TRBJ1-5 | . | TRBV5-1 | TGCGCCAGCAGCTTGGAGGGCCGAAGAAATCAGCCCCAGCATTTT | CASSLEGRRNQPQHF
. | TRBJ1-1 | . | TRBV19 | TGTGCCAGTAGAATGGACGGCCAGGGGTCGGCTTTCTTT | CASRMDGQGSAFF
. | TRBJ2-3 | . | TRBV11-1 | TGTGCCAGCAGGGAACTATCAGCCTCCAGCACAGATACGCAGTATTTT | CASRELSASSTDTQYF